The entry below gives a single T cell receptor beta chain sequence along with its context. The data derive from a study of blood T cell repertoires in COVID-19. Looking at the study overall: Acute-phase and convalescent COVID-19 samples originated in the United States, Italy and Spain. In each case, the material was cDNA or gDNA derived from T cells, B-cell-depleted T cells, or PBMCs.

Trimming shortened V by 8 bases and J by 7 bases, and 15 bases separated the two germline ends. Germline CDR1 ENHRY, CDR2 SYGVKD. The CDR3 length is 13 residues. Under the authors' procedure: Estimates of nucleated cell counts were drawn from the amplification of reference gene primers. TCRdb's copy holds only in-frame clones and misses some; the assay was immunoSEQ multiplex PCR. V and J calls and clone size follow that table, whereas D and trimming were derived from the DNA. The sample shows 55,000 to 65,000 clones, 90% to 95% of them seen only once. This rearrangement joins TRBV10-3 to TRBJ2-1, with D possibly being TRBD2 (6 bases). The clonotype originates from a human donor in a cohort sampled during active COVID-19. Sequences were obtained from peripheral blood. This CDR3 is CAISTSPPNEQFF. CDR3 coding DNA: TGTGCCATCTCCACTAGCCCGCCGAATGAGCAGTTCTTC.